These 20 T cell receptor beta chains originate from one sample sequenced in a study of T cells expressing NK-cell markers. TCRdb re-called the 5' RACE reads; one entry per CDR3 protein, DNA not given. The table lists roughly 110,000 distinct CDR3 sequences. What was sequenced was blood T cells: a sorted CD56 or NKG2C T cell subset, CD4+ or CD8+ T cells, or bulk PBMC T cells (not recorded which). All receptors derive from a woman aged 18-70 years in good health.

The chain uses TRBV12-3 or TRBV12-4 and TRBJ2-2. The CDR3 is 13 amino acids. The CDR3 sequence: CASSLKGTGELFF.

The V call is TRBV4-1, the J call TRBJ2-1; as DNA is missing, the TRBD2 call by TCRdb cannot be tested. The CDR3 contains 14 residues. Germline V gene lookup returns CDR1 MGHRA and CDR2 YSYEKL. CDR3 residues: CASSRDLGSNEQFF.

V and J are TRBV9 and TRBJ2-1; TCRdb reports TRBD1, a call that lacks DNA to check it against. Germline V gene data show CDR1 as SGDLS and CDR2 as YYNGEE. The CDR3 is 17 amino acids. The CDR3 loop reads CASSGGPGGRAHNEQFF.

The rearrangement links TRBV9 to TRBJ2-7; TCRdb's D call of TRBD1 is untestable without DNA. Germline V gives CDR1 SGDLS, CDR2 YYNGEE. This CDR3 is built from 14 residues. The CDR3: CASSVAPGHDEQYF.

V and J are TRBV7-8 and TRBJ2-7. This CDR3 has 14 amino acids. Germline lookup yields CDR1 SGHVS and CDR2 FQNEAQ. CDR3 residues: CASSLSLLFYEQYF.

CDR3 loop: CSATKGTAYEQYF. The chain links TRBV20-1 to TRBJ2-7. Germline CDR1 and CDR2: DFQATT and SNEGSKA (reference sequence). The length of the CDR3 is 13 residues.

This rearrangement joins TRBV7-8 to TRBJ1-1; TCRdb names TRBD1, which stays unverified in the absence of DNA. Germline values: CDR1 SGHVS, CDR2 FQNEAQ. The length of the CDR3 is 17 residues. CDR3 in amino acids: CASNSPGQTSLGTEAFF.

The V gene is TRBV7-9, the J gene TRBJ2-2. CDR1 is SEHNR and CDR2 is FQNEAQ in the germline V gene (reference sequence). The CDR3 is 13 amino acids. CDR3 in amino acids: CASQPVSRIELFF.

The CDR3 is CASSQSVAGAPYNEQFF. The chain uses TRBV16 and TRBJ2-1; the D call from TCRdb, TRBD2, cannot be confirmed without DNA. Germline loops: CDR1 KGHSY, CDR2 FQNENV. There are 17 residues in the CDR3.

This chain connects TRBV7-8 to TRBJ1-1; the D call from TCRdb, TRBD1, cannot be confirmed without DNA. The germline V gene has CDR1 SGHVS and CDR2 FQNEAQ. This CDR3 is built from 15 residues. CDR3 sequence reads: CASSSYGTMNTEAFF. Full variable domain (rest looked up from reference TRBV7-8 and TRBJ1-1): GAGVSQSPRYKVAKRGQDVALRCDPISGHVSLFWYQQALGQGPEFLTYFQNEAQLDKSGLPSDRFFAERPEGSVSTLKIQRTQQEDSAVYLCASSSYGTMNTEAFFGQGTRLTVV.

The chain carries TRBV11-1 and TRBJ2-1; TCRdb's assignment of TRBD2 cannot be checked, as there is no DNA. The CDR3 covers 18 residues. Germline lookup yields CDR1 SGHAT and CDR2 FQDESV (reference sequence). CDR3 region: CASSSIYPAGGRYNEQFF.

This chain connects TRBV7-9 to TRBJ1-2. This CDR3 has 11 residues. Germline V gives CDR1 SEHNR, CDR2 FQNEAQ (reference sequence). The CDR3 sequence: CASSLESGYTF.

The J gene is TRBJ2-7, the V gene TRBV20-1; without DNA, the TCRdb call of TRBD2 cannot be checked. The germline V gene encodes CDR1 DFQATT and CDR2 SNEGSKA (reference sequence). The CDR3 loop spans 13 amino acids. CDR3 sequence reads: CSAPNGLSYEQYF.

The CDR3 spells CASSLGLQAGYTF. The V and J genes are TRBV12-3 or TRBV12-4 and TRBJ1-2. This CDR3 comprises 13 residues.

Here the CDR3 reads CASSQDYGGAADTQYF. V gene TRBV4-3 combines with J gene TRBJ2-3; the D gene TCRdb calls, TRBD2, cannot be checked with no DNA. The CDR3 covers 16 residues. Germline V gene sequence: CDR1 LGHNA, CDR2 YSLEER.

V gene TRBV29-1 combines with J gene TRBJ2-2; TCRdb's D call, TRBD1, is unchecked because there is no DNA. Germline-derived CDR1 and CDR2 are SQVTM and ANQGSEA. The CDR3 has 14 amino acids. CDR3 residues: CSVDGTGRTGELFF.

The chain employs TRBV19 and TRBJ2-1. This CDR3 comprises 13 residues. CDR1 is LNHDA, CDR2 SQIVND, per germline (reference sequence). CDR3 amino acids: CASSHLGYNEQFF.

This chain joins TRBV20-1 and TRBJ1-4; TCRdb's assignment of TRBD1 cannot be checked, as there is no DNA. Germline lookup yields CDR1 DFQATT and CDR2 SNEGSKA (reference sequence). CDR3 length: 15 amino acids. This CDR3 reads CSASRGRATNEKLFF.

The chain has TRBV5-5 and TRBJ1-1; the TRBD1 assignment by TCRdb is unverifiable without DNA. CDR1 is SGHKS, CDR2 YYEKEE, per germline (reference sequence). CDR3 size: 15 residues. The CDR3 reads CASSLVPGGGGEAFF. The variable domain in full, with the rest retrieved from reference TRBV5-5 and TRBJ1-1, is DAGVTQSPTHLIKTRGQQVTLRCSPISGHKSVSWYQQVLGQGPQFIFQYYEKEERGRGNFPDRFSARQFPNYSSELNVNALLLGDSALYLCASSLVPGGGGEAFFGQGTRLTVV.

The chain recombines TRBV6-5 with TRBJ1-2; no DNA is available, so the TRBD1 call from TCRdb remains unchecked. The germline gives CDR1 MNHEY, CDR2 SVGAGI. CDR3 length equals 15 residues. The CDR3 sequence: CASSYSTTGSAGYTF.